What follows are 23 T cell receptor beta chains derived from one specimen sequenced in a study of cytomegalovirus exposure and HLA in healthy donors. The PCR made use of 60 Vbeta and 13 Jbeta primers. Only in-frame clones appear in the TCRdb table, and some are missing; sequencing was by immunoSEQ multiplex PCR. The table has around 120,000 clones, roughly 70% seen once. The sequencing input was PBMCs. The receptors derive from a man aged 40-50 years in good health and CMV-seropositive.

This clone was found a few times. The chain's CDR3 is CASRPTGVNQPQHF. The CDR3 bases are TGTGCCAGCAGACCTACAGGGGTAAATCAGCCCCAGCATTTT. The genes are TRBV6-5 and TRBJ1-5, with 7 bases fitting TRBD1. Unmatched junction bases numbered 6, after V lost 6 bases and J lost 4 bases. The V gene's germline CDR1 is MNHEY and CDR2 SVGAGI. This CDR3 spans 14 amino acids.

The gene calls are TRBV27 and TRBJ2-2; D not certain. The CDR3 consists of 13 residues. The V gene lost 3 bases and the J gene lost 6 bases, with 8 bases spanning the gap. The germline V gene encodes CDR1 MNHEY and CDR2 SMNVEV (reference sequence). CDR3 in DNA: TGTGCCAGCAGTTTCAACAGTGCCGGGGAGCTGTTTTTT. It specifies CASSFNSAGELFF.

This clone was seen only a few times. V gene TRBV19 combines with J gene TRBJ2-2; D perhaps matches TRBD2 (6 bases). Trimming shortened V by 8 bases and J by 8 bases, and 18 bases separated the two germline ends. The CDR3 spans 14 residues. Per germline, CDR1 LNHDA and CDR2 SQIVND (reference sequence). The CDR3 bases are TGTGCCAGTTCCGGATTTAGCGGCTCGGGGGAGCTGTTTTTT. Amino acids: CASSGFSGSGELFF.

This clone came up a few times. The chain links TRBV27 to TRBJ1-5; 8 nucleotides agree with TRBD1. CDR3 size: 14 residues. Looked up from germline, CDR1 is MNHEY and CDR2 is SMNVEV (reference sequence). V lost 9 bases and J lost 4; bases outside the gene matches: 8. CDR3 nucleotide sequence: TGTGCCAGTTCTTCAGGGGGCGGGAATCAGCCCCAGCATTTT. It translates to CASSSGGGNQPQHF.

The chain uses TRBV9 and TRBJ2-5; 8 nucleotides line up with TRBD2. This CDR3 contains 15 residues. V trimming: 3 bases; J trimming: 6 bases; junction bases outside the gene matches: 10. Germline assignment: CDR1 SGDLS and CDR2 YYNGEE. Here the CDR3 DNA reads TGTGCCAGCAGCGAAGAAGCGGGAGCGGTACAGACCCAGTACTTC. It yields the protein CASSEEAGAVQTQYF.

This clone has a handful of counts. The V and J genes are TRBV19 and TRBJ1-5, with D possibly TRBD1 on 5 matching bases. The ends were cut back, 1 base at V and 3 bases at J, with 13 bases in the middle. Germline loops: CDR1 LNHDA, CDR2 SQIVND (reference sequence). The CDR3 is 16 residues long. CDR3 nucleotide sequence: TGTGCCAGTAGTATAGTCGGAGGGGCAACCAATCAGCCCCAGCATTTT. It translates to CASSIVGGATNQPQHF.

J is TRBJ1-5 and V is TRBV19, with D possibly being TRBD1 (6 bases). V shed 5 bases and J shed 5 bases, with 16 bases lying between them. The CDR3 has 15 amino acids. Germline-derived CDR1 and CDR2 are LNHDA and SQIVND (reference sequence). CDR3 nucleotide sequence: TGTGCCAGTAGTTTAGGGACCAGGGGACATCAGCCCCAGCATTTT. Amino acids: CASSLGTRGHQPQHF.

CDR3 sequence reads: CATNAGTTTTGELFF. In DNA form, the CDR3 reads TGTGCCACCAATGCGGGGACTACAACAACCGGGGAGCTGTTTTTT. The chain couples TRBV6-5 to TRBJ2-2; TRBD2 agrees at 7 bases. Trimming at V came to 10 bases and at J to 5 bases, leaving 13 bases not matched to a gene. Germline CDR1 and CDR2: MNHEY and SVGAGI. This CDR3 is 15 amino acids long.

The chain is built from TRBV27 and TRBJ1-2; 10 bases line up with TRBD1. Germline V gene data show CDR1 as MNHEY and CDR2 as SMNVEV (reference sequence). The J segment lost 7 bases and the V segment lost 4 bases, leaving 3 bases of the junction unmatched. There are 13 residues in the CDR3. Written as DNA, the CDR3 is TGTGCCAGCAGTTGGACAGGGGGTTCTGGCTACACCTTC. Protein: CASSWTGGSGYTF.

The chain links TRBV7-2 to TRBJ1-5; D is uncertain. The germline CDR1 and CDR2 sequences are SGHTA and FQGNSA. This CDR3 region has 12 residues. V gave up 10 bases and J gave up 6 bases, with 13 bases separating them. DNA of the CDR3: TGTGCCAAGGGAGACCGGAGTCAGCCCCAGCATTTT. This gives the protein CAKGDRSQPQHF.

The chain is built from TRBV2 and TRBJ2-7; D is perhaps TRBD2 (5 bases). The CDR3 length is 13 residues. V gave up 6 bases and J gave up 3 bases, with 12 bases separating them. CDR1 is SNHLY, CDR2 FYNNEI, per germline. For the CDR3, the DNA is TGTGCCAGCAGGACCGACGGGGTCTACGAGCAGTACTTC. It specifies CASRTDGVYEQYF.

This clone appeared a few times. The V gene is TRBV2, the J gene TRBJ1-5; maybe TRBD1 (5 bases). Germline assignment: CDR1 SNHLY and CDR2 FYNNEI. This CDR3 comprises 14 residues. Trimming pared 6 bases from V and 1 base from J, leaving 10 bases between. This CDR3 is CASRGGVSNQPQHF. The CDR3 DNA is TGTGCCAGCAGGGGAGGGGTGAGCAATCAGCCCCAGCATTTT.

The CDR3 nucleotides read TGTGCCAGTAGTATCTCTTGGCTGGGACAGGGGACAGATACGCAGTATTTT. Protein sequence: CASSISWLGQGTDTQYF. The chain couples TRBV19 to TRBJ2-3, with 10 nucleotides matching TRBD1. The CDR3 contains 17 residues. With V trimmed by 3 bases and J by 3 bases, 9 bases remained unmatched. CDR1 and CDR2 from the germline V gene are LNHDA and SQIVND (reference sequence).

J is TRBJ2-5 and V is TRBV6-5, with D possibly matching TRBD2 (5 bases). The DNA matches TRBJ2-7 better at its end, which makes the J call doubtful. The CDR3 is 14 residues long. Germline CDR1 and CDR2: MNHEY and SVGAGI. The CDR3 region has the DNA TGTGCCAGCAGTTATTTAGCGCGAACCTACGAGCAGTACTTC. It specifies CASSYLARTYEQYF.

V usage is TRBV11-2 and J usage is TRBJ2-7, with D unclear. Germline V gene lookup returns CDR1 SGHAT and CDR2 FQNNGV. The V and J ends lost 0 bases and 6 bases respectively, with 9 bases between them. The CDR3 has 13 residues. CDR3 loop: CASSLDPQAEQYF. The CDR3, as DNA: TGTGCCAGCAGCTTAGACCCTCAAGCCGAGCAGTACTTC.

Concerning this clone itself: Germline and junction disagree at one end, which may indicate a read error. V usage is TRBV7-9 and J usage is TRBJ1-2, with 7 nucleotides matching TRBD1. This CDR3 has 12 residues. The germline gives CDR1 SEHNR, CDR2 FQNEAQ (reference sequence). The CDR3 reads CSSSLEQGSYTF. As DNA, the CDR3 is TGTTCCAGCAGCTTAGAACAGGGGAGCTACACCTTC.

This clone was seen more than once but under ten times. The chain joins TRBV7-6 to TRBJ1-4; 8 positions agree with TRBD1. This CDR3 is built from 14 residues. Looked up from germline, CDR1 is SGHVS and CDR2 is FNYEAQ. V lost 4 bases to trimming and J lost 13 bases; unmatched junction nucleotides: 11. This CDR3 reads CASSSGQGYGGLFF. CDR3 nucleotide sequence: TGTGCCAGCAGCTCAGGACAGGGTTACGGGGGACTGTTTTTT.

In this sample, this clone turned up a few times. The genes are TRBV4-2 and TRBJ2-2; 11 nucleotides match TRBD2. The germline gives CDR1 LGHNA, CDR2 YNFKEQ. The length of the CDR3 is 18 residues. V shed 1 base and J 0 bases; nucleotides not matched to a gene: 4. DNA of the CDR3: TGTGCCAGCAGCCAAGCGCTAGCGGGAGGTGCGAACACCGGGGAGCTGTTTTTT. Protein product: CASSQALAGGANTGELFF.

This clone has only a few counts. The CDR3 coding sequence is TGTGCCAGCAACCTACAGGGGGGGAGCAATCAGCCCCAGCATTTT. Translated, it gives CASNLQGGSNQPQHF. The V gene is TRBV28, the J gene TRBJ1-5; TRBD1 agrees at 8 bases. The CDR3 consists of 15 residues. Germline V gene lookup returns CDR1 MDHEN and CDR2 SYDVKM. The V and J ends lost 7 bases and 1 base, in that order; junction bases with no gene match: 6.

This clone has a handful of counts. The junction does not match germline at one end; this may be a read error. The chain recombines TRBV10-1 with TRBJ2-7, with 8 bases that match TRBD1. CDR3 length: 14 amino acids. Germline lookup yields CDR1 WNHNN and CDR2 SYGVQD (reference sequence). This CDR3 is CASCDWTGSCEQYF. The CDR3 nucleotides read TGCGCCAGCTGTGACTGGACAGGGAGCTGCGAGCAGTACTTC.

The gene calls are TRBV9 and TRBJ2-2, with 8 nucleotides matching TRBD1. Germline CDR1 SGDLS, CDR2 YYNGEE. Trimming removed 5 bases from V and 6 bases from J; junction bases left unmatched: 3. The CDR3 sequence is 13 residues long. Written as DNA, the CDR3 is TGTGCCAGCAGGCCAGGGGGCCCCGGGGAGCTGTTTTTT. Translation gives CASRPGGPGELFF.

The chain employs TRBV4-1 and TRBJ2-3; 9 bases line up with TRBD2. Germline lookup yields CDR1 MGHRA and CDR2 YSYEKL. Trimming took 0 bases from V and 6 from J; bases not matched to a gene: 13. The CDR3 is made up of 18 amino acids. The CDR3 DNA is TGCGCCAGCAGCCAAGATAGAGAGTCGGGACTAGCCGTGGATACGCAGTATTTT. Amino acid sequence: CASSQDRESGLAVDTQYF.

The rearrangement joins TRBV25-1 to TRBJ1-1; 8 positions agree with TRBD1. This CDR3 region has 14 residues. With V trimmed by 2 bases and J by 1 base, 0 bases remained unmatched. Germline-derived CDR1 and CDR2 are MGHDK and SYGVNS. The CDR3 DNA reads TGTGCCAGCAGTGAAGGGACAGGGAACACTGAAGCTTTCTTT. Translating it yields CASSEGTGNTEAFF. The whole variable domain, filled in from reference TRBV25-1 and TRBJ1-1, reads EADIYQTPRYLVIGTGKKITLECSQTMGHDKMYWYQQDPGMELHLIHYSYGVNSTEKGDLSSESTVSRIRTEHFPLTLESARPSHTSQYLCASSEGTGNTEAFFGQGTRLTVV.